The clone carrying this T cell receptor (beta chain) was observed a single time. The antigen is not known. The second PCR ran roughly 6 to 11 cycles with a sample-barcoded 5' primer and J-beta primers. TCRdb reprocessed the 5' RACE reads via MiXCR and lists one record per CDR3 protein. This sample carries about 620,000 distinct CDR3 sequences, approximately 21% of them seen once, and the ten largest clones take approximately 3.7%. The record originates from a study of blood T cells in healthy people across ages. Study-wide points: Roughly linear age-related decline in beta diversity appeared, significant by age around 38. The study found TCR beta diversity correlated strongly with naive T cell percentage.

The sequence was collected from an older man in good health. The specimen was blood.

The CDR3: CASSPTGDKNIQYF. In nucleotides, the CDR3 is TGTGCCAGCTCACCGACAGGGGATAAAAACATTCAGTACTTC. The chain joins TRBV18 to TRBJ2-4; 8 bases match TRBD1. J lost 4 bases, V lost 3 bases, and 2 bases had no gene match. Germline-derived CDR1 and CDR2 are KGHSH and LQKENI. The CDR3 covers 14 residues. Full variable domain (missing parts from reference TRBV18 and TRBJ2-4): NAGVMQNPRHLVRRRGQEARLRCSPMKGHSHVYWYRQLPEEGLKFMVYLQKENIIDESGMPKERFSAEFPKEGPSILRIQQVVRGDSAAYFCASSPTGDKNIQYFGAGTRLSVL.